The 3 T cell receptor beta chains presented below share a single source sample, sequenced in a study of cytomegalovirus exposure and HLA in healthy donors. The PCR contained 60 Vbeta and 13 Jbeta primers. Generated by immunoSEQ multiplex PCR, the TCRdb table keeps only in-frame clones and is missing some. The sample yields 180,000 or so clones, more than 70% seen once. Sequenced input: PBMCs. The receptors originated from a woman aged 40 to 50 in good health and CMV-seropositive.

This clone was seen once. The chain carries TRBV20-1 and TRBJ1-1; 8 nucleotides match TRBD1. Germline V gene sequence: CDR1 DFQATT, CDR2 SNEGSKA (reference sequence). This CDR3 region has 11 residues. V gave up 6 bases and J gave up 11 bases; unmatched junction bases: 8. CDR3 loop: CSAAQGVFAFF. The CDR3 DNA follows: TGCAGTGCGGCACAGGGGGTTTTTGCTTTCTTT.

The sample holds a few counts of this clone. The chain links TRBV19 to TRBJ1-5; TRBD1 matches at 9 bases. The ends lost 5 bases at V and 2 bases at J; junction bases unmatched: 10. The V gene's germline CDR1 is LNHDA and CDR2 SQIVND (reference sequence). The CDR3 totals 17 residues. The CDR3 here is CASSQVPGQGGNQPQHF. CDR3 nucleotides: TGTGCCAGTAGTCAAGTACCGGGACAGGGTGGCAATCAGCCCCAGCATTTT.

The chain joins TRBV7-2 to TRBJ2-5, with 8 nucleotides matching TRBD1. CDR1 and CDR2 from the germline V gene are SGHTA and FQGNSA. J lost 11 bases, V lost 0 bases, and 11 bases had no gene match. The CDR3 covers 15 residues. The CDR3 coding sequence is TGTGCCAGCAGCTTAGCGGGGACAGGAGGAGGGGAGCAGTACTTC. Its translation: CASSLAGTGGGEQYF.